This T cell receptor (beta chain) was captured by sequencing in a study of T cells in Graves' hyperthyroidism and ophthalmopathy. The V end lost 6 bases, the J end lost 5 bases, and 13 bases lay between the germline ends. The CDR3 consists of 13 residues. When ophthalmopathy did not progress within 18 months, Graves' hyperthyroidism was considered stable. From RNA transcripts, TCR beta CDR3 regions were amplified. In the first-round RT-PCR of the TCR CDR3, the HTBI primer set was used. TCRdb independently ran MiXCR on the multiplex PCR reads; one entry per CDR3 protein. The sample comprises fewer than 600,000 distinct CDR3 sequences, around an eighth of which are singletons, and around 17% rests with the top ten. This clonotype has only a few counts. The antigen remains undetermined. Notes on the study in general: Blood held most thyroid clonotypes expanded above 0.001 frequency.

This rearrangement joins TRBV12-3 or TRBV12-4 to TRBJ2-5; D is uncertain. Sample: blood. The sequence came from a woman aged 18 to 35 with Graves' hyperthyroidism. The CDR3 DNA sequence: TGTGCCAGCAGCCCAGAAAGCAGGGAGACCCAGTACTTC. Translated, it gives CASSPESRETQYF.